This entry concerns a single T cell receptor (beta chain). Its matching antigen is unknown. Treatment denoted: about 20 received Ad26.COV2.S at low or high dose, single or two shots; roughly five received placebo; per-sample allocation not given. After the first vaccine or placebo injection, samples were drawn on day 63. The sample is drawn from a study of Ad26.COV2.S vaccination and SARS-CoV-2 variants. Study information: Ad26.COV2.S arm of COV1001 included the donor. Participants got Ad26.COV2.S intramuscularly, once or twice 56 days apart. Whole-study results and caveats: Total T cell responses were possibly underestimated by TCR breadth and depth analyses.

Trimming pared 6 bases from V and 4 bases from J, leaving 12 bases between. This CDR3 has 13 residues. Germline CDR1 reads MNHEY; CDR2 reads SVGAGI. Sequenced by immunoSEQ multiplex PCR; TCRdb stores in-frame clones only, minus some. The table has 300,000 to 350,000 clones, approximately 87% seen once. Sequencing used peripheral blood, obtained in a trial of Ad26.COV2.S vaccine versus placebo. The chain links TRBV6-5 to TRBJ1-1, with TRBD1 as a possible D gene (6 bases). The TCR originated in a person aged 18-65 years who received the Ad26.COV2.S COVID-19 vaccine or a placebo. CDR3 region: CASRRTEATEAFF. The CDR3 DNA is TGTGCCAGCAGACGGACAGAGGCCACTGAAGCTTTCTTT.